The 18 T cell receptor beta chains in this list originate from one sample, sequenced in a study of blood T cell repertoires in COVID-19. This table comes from immunoSEQ multiplex PCR, and its TCRdb copy is limited to in-frame clones, with some not included. The table includes about 36,000 clones, around 85% detected once. Sequenced: peripheral blood. These TCRs come from a human donor in a cohort sampled during active COVID-19.

The V call is TRBV5-4, the J call TRBJ2-2; weak D call: TRBD1 (6 bases). Between the trimmed V and J ends, which lost 4 bases and 6 bases, there was a span of 19 bases. Germline CDR1 is SGHNT and CDR2 is YYREEE (reference sequence). The CDR3 contains 16 residues. The CDR3 DNA follows: TGTGCCAGCAGCATTCCGGGACAAGAAAGAGCCGGGGAGCTGTTTTTT. Protein product: CASSIPGQERAGELFF.

The chain uses TRBV7-2 and TRBJ2-2; tentative D call: TRBD2 (5 bases). The CDR3 contains 17 residues. CDR1 is SGHTA, CDR2 FQGNSA, per germline. The V end lost 1 base, the J end lost 0 bases, and 12 bases lay between the germline ends. CDR3 sequence: CASSLGRGRANTGELFF. The CDR3, as DNA: TGTGCCAGCAGCTTAGGGCGAGGGCGGGCGAACACCGGGGAGCTGTTTTTT.

The chain has TRBV30 and TRBJ1-5; 7 nucleotides line up with TRBD1. Germline V gene sequence: CDR1 GTSNPN, CDR2 SVGIG (reference sequence). V lost 3 bases, J lost 4 bases, and 3 bases stayed unmatched. CDR3 size: 13 residues. CDR3 residues: CAWSPGQNQPQHF. The DNA for the CDR3 is TGTGCCTGGAGCCCGGGACAGAATCAGCCCCAGCATTTT.

The V and J genes are TRBV6-5 and TRBJ2-3, with 9 positions matching TRBD1. V shed 7 bases, J shed 1 base, and the junction held 3 bases outside the gene matches. The CDR3 extends over 14 amino acids. CDR1 and CDR2 (germline): MNHEY, SVGAGI. In DNA, the CDR3 is TGTGCCAGCACCCGGACAGGGGGCACAGATACGCAGTATTTT. Translated: CASTRTGGTDTQYF.

The chain links TRBV7-9 to TRBJ2-3; D might be TRBD1 (5 bases). Trimming removed 3 bases from V and 4 bases from J, with 14 bases in between. CDR3 length equals 15 residues. Germline V gives CDR1 SEHNR, CDR2 FQNEAQ (reference sequence). The CDR3: CASSFADTTADTQYF. As DNA, the CDR3 is TGTGCCAGCAGCTTCGCGGACACGACAGCAGATACGCAGTATTTT.

The rearrangement uses TRBV10-3 and TRBJ1-1, with 7 bases aligning to TRBD1. This CDR3 spans 13 amino acids. V shed 4 bases, J shed 2 bases, and the junction held 1 base outside the gene matches. Looked up from germline, CDR1 is ENHRY and CDR2 is SYGVKD. The CDR3 loop reads CAISGQGNTEAFF. The CDR3 region has the DNA TGTGCCATCAGTGGACAGGGTAACACTGAAGCTTTCTTT.

This chain connects TRBV10-3 to TRBJ1-4, with 8 bases fitting TRBD1. Germline CDR1 and CDR2: ENHRY and SYGVKD. Losses at the gene ends were 9 bases for V and 5 bases for J; bases not matched to a gene: 5. The CDR3 sequence is 13 residues long. The chain's CDR3 is CAIGTGGNEKLFF. CDR3 in DNA: TGTGCCATTGGGACAGGTGGAAATGAAAAACTGTTTTTT.

The chain joins TRBV6-6 to TRBJ2-1; 12 bases align to TRBD2. The CDR3 loop spans 15 amino acids. The V gene's germline CDR1 is MNHNY and CDR2 SVGAGI (reference sequence). V lost 4 bases to trimming and J lost 7 bases; unmatched junction nucleotides: 5. CDR3: CASSSSGGAVNEQFF. DNA of the CDR3: TGTGCCAGCAGTTCTAGCGGGGGGGCAGTGAATGAGCAGTTCTTC.

V gene TRBV19 combines with J gene TRBJ1-5, with 8 bases aligning to TRBD1. Losses at the gene ends were 5 bases for V and 5 bases for J; bases not matched to a gene: 5. Germline V gene data show CDR1 as LNHDA and CDR2 as SQIVND (reference sequence). CDR3 length equals 14 residues. The CDR3 DNA is TGTGCCAGTAGTCCCCAGGGGGCATATCAGCCCCAGCATTTT. Amino acids: CASSPQGAYQPQHF.

The chain recombines TRBV6-6 with TRBJ2-2, with 14 bases aligning to TRBD2. This CDR3 has 17 amino acids. Germline loops: CDR1 MNHNY, CDR2 SVGAGI (reference sequence). V shed 5 bases, J shed 4 bases, and the junction held 6 bases outside the gene matches. The CDR3 protein is CASSRRLAGGRTGELFF. The CDR3 coding sequence is TGTGCCAGCAGTCGAAGACTAGCGGGGGGGCGCACCGGGGAGCTGTTTTTT.

The chain joins TRBV30 to TRBJ2-2; D perhaps matches TRBD1 (5 bases). Germline V lookup: CDR1 GTSNPN, CDR2 SVGIG (reference sequence). This CDR3 region has 13 residues. The V end was cut by 0 bases, the J end by 4 bases, with 6 bases between. CDR3 loop: CAWSVQVTGELFF. The CDR3 bases are TGTGCCTGGAGTGTACAGGTCACCGGGGAGCTGTTTTTT.

The rearrangement links TRBV14 to TRBJ2-4; TRBD2 matches at 8 bases. V lost 1 base and J lost 0; bases outside the gene matches: 17. This CDR3 comprises 21 residues. From germline, CDR1 is SGHDN and CDR2 FVKESK. The CDR3 region has the DNA TGTGCCAGCAGCCAAGCGTCGGTTCCGGGGGGGGCGTCTCTAGCCAAAAACATTCAGTACTTC. Its translation: CASSQASVPGGASLAKNIQYF.

The chain carries TRBV2 and TRBJ2-1; 7 nucleotides match TRBD2. Germline V lookup: CDR1 SNHLY, CDR2 FYNNEI. CDR3 size: 13 residues. V shed 7 bases and J 7 bases; nucleotides not matched to a gene: 7. The DNA for the CDR3 is TGTGCCAGCAATTGGGGGGGGGTGAATGAGCAGTTCTTC. Its protein product is CASNWGGVNEQFF.

The CDR3 nucleotides read TGTGCCAGCGTCGCCTACGAGCAGTACTTC. It specifies CASVAYEQYF. The V and J genes are TRBV2 and TRBJ2-7; D uncertain. Trimming took off 8 bases at V and 2 bases at J, with 4 bases between the two ends. Germline-derived CDR1 and CDR2 are SNHLY and FYNNEI. The CDR3 length is 10 residues.

This clone was detected only a few times. V and J are TRBV7-3 and TRBJ1-2; D is undetermined. The CDR3 extends over 13 amino acids. CDR1 is SGHTA and CDR2 is FQGTGA in the germline V gene. Trimming left V 5 bases short and J 2 bases short, with 9 bases between. DNA for the CDR3: TGTGCCAGCAGCAGCGACCCGAACTATGGCTACACCTTC. Residues: CASSSDPNYGYTF.

This chain connects TRBV19 to TRBJ1-5; D is uncertain. CDR1 and CDR2 (germline): LNHDA, SQIVND (reference sequence). CDR3 size: 13 residues. V lost 1 base, J lost 2 bases, and 3 bases lay in between. The CDR3 DNA follows: TGTGCCAGTAGTATAGGGCGCAATCAGCCCCAGCATTTT. Encoded protein: CASSIGRNQPQHF.

This clone is medium-sized in the sample. V usage is TRBV7-8 and J usage is TRBJ1-5; the match to TRBD1 covers 9 bases. CDR1 and CDR2 from the germline V gene are SGHVS and FQNEAQ. This CDR3 has 17 amino acids. Unmatched junction bases numbered 14, after V lost 5 bases and J lost 6 bases. The CDR3 sequence: CASSPRPGTGSGQPQHF. CDR3 DNA: TGTGCCAGCAGCCCCCGTCCCGGGACAGGGAGCGGTCAGCCCCAGCATTTT.

The count of this clone is one. As DNA, the CDR3 is TGTGCCAGCAGCTTGCGGACAGGGGGGTACAATGAGCAGTTCTTC. Amino acid sequence: CASSLRTGGYNEQFF. The chain links TRBV5-4 to TRBJ2-1; TRBD1 matches 10 bases. Losses at the gene ends were 1 base for V and 4 bases for J; bases not matched to a gene: 2. The CDR3 contains 15 residues. Germline lookup yields CDR1 SGHNT and CDR2 YYREEE (reference sequence).